This T cell receptor (beta chain) was found in a study of T cells of healthy individuals. TCRdb processed the 5' RACE reads anew with MiXCR; each CDR3 protein has one entry. The sample yields 45,000 to 60,000 distinct CDR3 sequences, over 12% seen once. The CDR3 contains 16 residues. The germline V gene encodes CDR1 SGHTA and CDR2 FQGNSA. V lost 6 bases and J 1 base, leaving 18 bases between the germline ends. The TCR comes from a human donor in good health. V is TRBV7-2 and J is TRBJ2-5; tentatively, D is TRBD2 (5 bases). The CDR3 protein is CASSLPRLGGQETQYF. The DNA for the CDR3 is TGTGCCAGCAGTTTACCCCGATTAGGAGGCCAAGAGACCCAGTACTTC. Full variable domain (missing parts from reference TRBV7-2 and TRBJ2-5): GAGVSQSPSNKVTEKGKDVELRCDPISGHTALYWYRQSLGQGLEFLIYFQGNSAPDKSGLPSDRFSAERTGGSVSTLTIQRTQQEDSAVYLCASSLPRLGGQETQYFGPGTRLLVL.